The T cell receptor beta chain described here comes from a study of regulatory T cells in long-lasting Graves disease. Study-level background: Graves' patients, newly diagnosed, had taken antithyroid drugs under 3 months.

After removal of 1 base from V and 4 bases from J, the junction contained 6 bases not matched to a gene. Germline CDR1 and CDR2: DFQATT and SNEGSKA (reference sequence). The CDR3 contains 15 residues. In this sample, this clonotype turned up a few times. Building of the TCR beta libraries involved iRepertoire HTBI primers and Arm-PCR of CDR3 regions. TCRdb called the multiplex PCR reads again in MiXCR, with one record for every CDR3 protein. The sample holds under 800,000 distinct CDR3 sequences, 15% to 20% seen once. Time point in this sample: newly diagnosed GD, antithyroid drugs for less than 3 months. Extracted RNA from PBMCs served as the source of the TCR library. This same sample was also part of a study on T cells in Graves' hyperthyroidism and ophthalmopathy. That study reports: No progression to ophthalmopathy during 18 months of follow-up defined stable disease. Ophthalmopathy was predicted by the model a median of 6.5 months ahead of onset.

This TCR came from a woman aged 30 to 39 with Graves disease. This material consisted of peripheral blood mononuclear cells (PBMCs), taken at new diagnosis, from a patient treated with antithyroid drugs. The chain couples TRBV20-1 to TRBJ2-1, with 8 bases that match TRBD2. The CDR3 DNA reads TGCAGTGCTAGAGGCCGACTAGCGCATTACAATGAGCAGTTCTTC. This encodes CSARGRLAHYNEQFF.